Presented here are 14 T cell receptor beta chains from one specimen sequenced in a study of shared clonotypes between healthy human individuals. Libraries were prepared by immunoSEQ multiplex PCR; TCRdb keeps only in-frame clonotypes and omits some of them. The sample shows around 2.1 million clones, approximately 94% of them seen only once. Input material: naive CD4+ T cells sorted from blood. Subset defined: CD45RA+ positively selected. Receptors originate from a man in his late teens or twenties in good health.

The chain is built from TRBV30 and TRBJ2-5; D is ambiguous. In germline, CDR1 is GTSNPN, CDR2 SVGIG (reference sequence). V lost 7 bases and J lost 1, with 10 bases in between. The CDR3 runs 12 residues. The CDR3 DNA reads as TGTGCCTCCAGATATAGCCAAGAGACCCAGTACTTC. It encodes CASRYSQETQYF.

This clone was seen a single time. The V call is TRBV5-1, the J call TRBJ1-4; 10 nucleotides line up with TRBD1. The CDR3 length is 16 residues. Germline loops: CDR1 SGHRS, CDR2 YFSETQ. Losses at the gene ends were 4 bases for V and 0 bases for J; bases not matched to a gene: 3. CDR3 amino acids: CASSADRGTTNEKLFF. The CDR3 nucleotides are TGCGCCAGCAGCGCGGACAGGGGGACAACTAATGAAAAACTGTTTTTT.

The rearrangement links TRBV4-3 to TRBJ1-1, with D unclear. The CDR3 runs to 18 residues. V lost 0 bases and J lost 0, with 17 bases in between. In germline, CDR1 is LGHNA, CDR2 YSLEER. The CDR3 region is CASSQDLPAQTMNTEAFF. The CDR3 DNA reads TGCGCCAGCAGCCAAGATCTCCCCGCGCAGACGATGAACACTGAAGCTTTCTTT.

The chain couples TRBV7-2 to TRBJ2-7; 8 bases are shared with TRBD2. This CDR3 is 15 amino acids long. Trimming took 2 bases from V and 4 from J; bases not matched to a gene: 7. Germline CDR1 and CDR2: SGHTA and FQGNSA. DNA of the CDR3: TGTGCCAGCAGCTTAACGGCGGGAGGAGTTTACGAGCAGTACTTC. It translates to CASSLTAGGVYEQYF.

V usage is TRBV14 and J usage is TRBJ1-2; D is unresolved. Trimming took 1 base from V and 4 from J, leaving 10 bases between them. The CDR3 is 14 amino acids. In germline, CDR1 is SGHDN, CDR2 FVKESK. The CDR3 DNA follows: TGTGCCAGCAGCCAAGTGTCGGGGTCCTATGGCTACACCTTC. Translation gives CASSQVSGSYGYTF.

This chain joins TRBV10-1 and TRBJ2-2; the D call may be TRBD1 or TRBD2 (5 bases each). Germline V gives CDR1 WNHNN, CDR2 SYGVQD (reference sequence). There are 17 residues in the CDR3. V dropped 3 bases and J dropped 3 bases, with 17 bases sitting between them. The CDR3 sequence: CASSEGAGSTYTGELFF. The CDR3 nucleotides read TGCGCCAGCAGTGAAGGGGCGGGTTCCACCTACACCGGGGAGCTGTTTTTT.

J is TRBJ1-5 and V is TRBV28, with D possibly TRBD1 on 5 matching bases. The length of the CDR3 is 13 residues. V was cut by 11 bases and J by 6 bases, with 17 bases left in between. Per the germline V gene, CDR1 is MDHEN and CDR2 is SYDVKM. CDR3 nucleotide sequence: TGTGCCGGGCAGGGAAGCAAGGGTCAGCCCCAGCATTTT. Translation gives CAGQGSKGQPQHF.

This chain uses TRBV28 with TRBJ1-6; TRBD1 might be the D (5 bases). CDR1 MDHEN and CDR2 SYDVKM come from the germline V gene. The CDR3 runs 14 residues. Trimming removed 6 bases from V and 7 bases from J, with 13 bases in between. This CDR3 reads CASRPQGWNSPLHF. Here the CDR3 DNA reads TGTGCCAGCAGGCCGCAGGGTTGGAATTCACCCCTCCACTTT.

The chain uses TRBV7-8 and TRBJ2-7; TRBD2 agrees at 7 bases. Germline V CDR1 and CDR2: SGHVS, FQNEAQ. V was pared by 5 bases and J by 6 bases, with 13 bases of the junction left unmatched. The CDR3 loop spans 15 amino acids. The CDR3 nucleotides read TGTGCCAGCAGCCCCCGGGGGGAGGGTGTCGGCGAGCAGTACTTC. Protein product: CASSPRGEGVGEQYF. Combining the CDR3 with reference TRBV7-8 and TRBJ2-7 gives the whole variable domain GAGVSQSPRYKVAKRGQDVALRCDPISGHVSLFWYQQALGQGPEFLTYFQNEAQLDKSGLPSDRFFAERPEGSVSTLKIQRTQQEDSAVYLCASSPRGEGVGEQYFGPGTRLTVT.

This clone was picked up one time. V usage is TRBV7-2 and J usage is TRBJ2-3; TRBD2 aligns across 11 bases. Trimming removed 4 bases from V and 3 bases from J; junction bases left unmatched: 6. This CDR3 has 16 residues. CDR1 is SGHTA, CDR2 FQGNSA, per germline. CDR3 region: CASSSPGTSGTDTQYF. For the CDR3, the DNA is TGTGCCAGCAGCTCCCCCGGGACTAGCGGTACAGATACGCAGTATTTT.

To note about this clone: One end of the junction fails to match germline, which may point to a read error. The chain has TRBV18 and TRBJ2-2; 12 bases are a match to TRBD2. The CDR3 has 17 residues. The V gene's germline CDR1 is KGHSH and CDR2 LQKENI. The DNA for the CDR3 is TGTGCCAGCTCCCCACCGACTAGCGGGAGCTTCCCCGGGGAGCTGTTTTTT. Residues: CASSPPTSGSFPGELFF.

This chain uses TRBV5-1 with TRBJ2-7, with TRBD1 as a possible D gene (6 bases). The CDR3 runs to 16 residues. V shed 0 bases and J shed 2 bases, with 15 bases lying between them. CDR1 is SGHRS and CDR2 is YFSETQ in the germline V gene. This CDR3 reads CASSLGPNRDTYEQYF. The CDR3 coding sequence is TGCGCCAGCAGCTTGGGCCCGAACAGGGATACCTACGAGCAGTACTTC. The variable domain in full, completed from reference TRBV5-1 and TRBJ2-7, reads KAGVTQTPRYLIKTRGQQVTLSCSPISGHRSVSWYQQTPGQGLQFLFEYFSETQRNKGNFPGRFSGRQFSNSRSEMNVSTLELGDSALYLCASSLGPNRDTYEQYFGPGTRLTVT.

DNA of the CDR3: TGTGCCAGCAGTTATGTTACTGAGCAGTTCTTC. This gives the protein CASSYVTEQFF. The J gene is TRBJ2-1, the V gene TRBV6-6; D is undetermined. V gave up 3 bases and J gave up 9 bases, with 6 bases separating them. The CDR3 runs to 11 residues. Germline CDR1 is MNHNY and CDR2 is SVGAGI (reference sequence).

This sequence joins TRBV5-1 and TRBJ2-3; TRBD2 matches at 10 bases. The trim removed 4 bases at V and 0 bases at J, leaving 8 bases unmatched. CDR3 length equals 17 residues. Looked up from germline, CDR1 is SGHRS and CDR2 is YFSETQ. The CDR3 sequence is CASSAGSTSGSTDTQYF. The CDR3 region has the DNA TGCGCCAGCAGCGCGGGATCGACTAGCGGGAGCACAGATACGCAGTATTTT. The variable domain in full, with the rest retrieved from reference TRBV5-1 and TRBJ2-3, is KAGVTQTPRYLIKTRGQQVTLSCSPISGHRSVSWYQQTPGQGLQFLFEYFSETQRNKGNFPGRFSGRQFSNSRSEMNVSTLELGDSALYLCASSAGSTSGSTDTQYFGPGTRLTVL.